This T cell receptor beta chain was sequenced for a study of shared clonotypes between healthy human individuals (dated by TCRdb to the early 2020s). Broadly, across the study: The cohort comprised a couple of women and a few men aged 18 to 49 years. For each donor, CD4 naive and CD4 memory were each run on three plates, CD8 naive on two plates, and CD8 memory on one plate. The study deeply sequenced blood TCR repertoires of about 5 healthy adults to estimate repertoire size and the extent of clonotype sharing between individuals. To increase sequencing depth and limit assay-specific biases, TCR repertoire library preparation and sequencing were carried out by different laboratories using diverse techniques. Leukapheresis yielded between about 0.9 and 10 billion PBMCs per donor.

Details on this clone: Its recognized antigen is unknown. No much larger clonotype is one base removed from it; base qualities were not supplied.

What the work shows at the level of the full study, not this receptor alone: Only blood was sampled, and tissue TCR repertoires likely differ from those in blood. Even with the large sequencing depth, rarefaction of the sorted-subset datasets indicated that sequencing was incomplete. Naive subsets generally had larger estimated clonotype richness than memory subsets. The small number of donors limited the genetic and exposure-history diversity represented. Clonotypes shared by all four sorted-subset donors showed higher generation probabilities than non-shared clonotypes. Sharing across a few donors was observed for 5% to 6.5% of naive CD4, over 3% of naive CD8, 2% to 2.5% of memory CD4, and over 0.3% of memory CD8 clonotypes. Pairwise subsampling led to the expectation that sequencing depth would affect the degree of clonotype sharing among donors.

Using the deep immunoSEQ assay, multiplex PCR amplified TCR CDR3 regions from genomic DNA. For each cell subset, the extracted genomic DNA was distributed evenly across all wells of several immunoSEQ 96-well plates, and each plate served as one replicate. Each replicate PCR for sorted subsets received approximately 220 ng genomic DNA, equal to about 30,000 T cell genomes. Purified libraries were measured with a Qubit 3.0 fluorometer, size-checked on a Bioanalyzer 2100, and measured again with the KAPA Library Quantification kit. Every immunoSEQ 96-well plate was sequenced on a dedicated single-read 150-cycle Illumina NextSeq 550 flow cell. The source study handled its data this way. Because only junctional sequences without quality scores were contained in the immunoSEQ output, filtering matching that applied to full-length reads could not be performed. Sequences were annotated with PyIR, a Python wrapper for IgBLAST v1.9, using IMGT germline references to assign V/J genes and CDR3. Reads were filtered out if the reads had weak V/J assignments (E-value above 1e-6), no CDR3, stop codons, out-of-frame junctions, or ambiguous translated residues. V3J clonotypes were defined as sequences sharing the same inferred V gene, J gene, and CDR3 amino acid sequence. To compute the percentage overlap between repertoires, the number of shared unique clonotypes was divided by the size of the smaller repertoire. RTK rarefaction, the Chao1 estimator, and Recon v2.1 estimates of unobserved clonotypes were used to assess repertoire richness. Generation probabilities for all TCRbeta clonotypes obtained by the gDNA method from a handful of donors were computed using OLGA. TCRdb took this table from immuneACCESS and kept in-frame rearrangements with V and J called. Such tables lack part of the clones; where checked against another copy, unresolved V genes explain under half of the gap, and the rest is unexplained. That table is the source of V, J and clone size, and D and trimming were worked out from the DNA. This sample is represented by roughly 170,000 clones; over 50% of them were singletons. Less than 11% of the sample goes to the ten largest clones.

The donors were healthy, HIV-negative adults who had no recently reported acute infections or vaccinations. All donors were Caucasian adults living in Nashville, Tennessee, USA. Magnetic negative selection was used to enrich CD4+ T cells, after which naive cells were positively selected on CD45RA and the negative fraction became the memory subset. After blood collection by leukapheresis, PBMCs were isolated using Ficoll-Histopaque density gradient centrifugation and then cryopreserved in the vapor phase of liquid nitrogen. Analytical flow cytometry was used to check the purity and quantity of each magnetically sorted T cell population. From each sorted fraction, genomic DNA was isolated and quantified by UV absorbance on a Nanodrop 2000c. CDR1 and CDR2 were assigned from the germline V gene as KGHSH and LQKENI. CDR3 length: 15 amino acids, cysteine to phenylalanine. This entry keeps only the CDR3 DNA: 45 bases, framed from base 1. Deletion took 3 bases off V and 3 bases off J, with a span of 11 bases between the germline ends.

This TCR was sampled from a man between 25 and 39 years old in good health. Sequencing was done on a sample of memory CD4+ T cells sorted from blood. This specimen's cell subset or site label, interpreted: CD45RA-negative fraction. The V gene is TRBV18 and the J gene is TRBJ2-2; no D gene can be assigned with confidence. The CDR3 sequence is CASSPARRDTGELFF. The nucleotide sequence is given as TGTGCCAGCTCACCGGCTCGACGGGACACCGGGGAGCTGTTTTTT.